The rows below give T cell receptor beta chains drawn from one sample of a study of beta chain features in type 1 diabetes. Libraries were prepared by immunoSEQ multiplex PCR; TCRdb keeps only in-frame clonotypes and omits some of them. The table lists hundreds of thousands of clones, around 15% of them singletons. The sequenced sample consisted of naive CD4+ T cells from blood. The receptor set was obtained from a young man with type 1 diabetes. Each CDR3 is given without its conserved first and last residue.

v_gene	j_gene	CDR3aa
TRBV7-9	TRBJ2-5	ASSLASGQETQY
TRBV5-1	TRBJ2-7	ASSLWSGAYEQY
TRBV30	TRBJ1-2	AWRVPGQLYGYT
TRBV5-6	TRBJ2-7	ASSSLPTGSYSYEQY
TRBV5-8	TRBJ2-4	ASSSRQGVSLNIQY
TRBV4-3	TRBJ2-4	ASSQDLSGTLKTKNIQY
TRBV14	TRBJ2-7	ASSQSLQGTYEQY
TRBV30	TRBJ2-7	AWSVRWDSYEQY
TRBV6-6	TRBJ2-5	ASSYGIAGQETQY
TRBV6-4	TRBJ1-1	ASSRTGAVNTEAF
TRBV7-7	TRBJ2-1	ASSLDRGNEQF